The rows below give T cell receptor beta chains drawn from one sample of a study of PD-1 blockade in classical Hodgkin lymphoma. TCRdb's table, derived via immunoSEQ multiplex PCR, lists solely in-frame clones and lacks some. The sample records some 41,000 clones, roughly 72% being singletons. The starting material was peripheral blood mononuclear cells (PBMCs), obtained before the second cycle of nivolumab. The source is a human donor with classical Hodgkin lymphoma. CDR3s include the opening cysteine and the closing phenylalanine or tryptophan. Fields, in order: J gene, D gene, V gene, clone size, CDR3 length, CDR3 DNA, CDR3 protein. A D gene is named only where the DNA matches it firmly. Rows may omit the clone size; those that give it use once, few, many or a size class.

TRBJ2-7 | . | TRBV5-8 | . | 14 | TGTGCCAGCAGCCAGGGACCTACACTCTACGAGCAGTACTTC | CASSQGPTLYEQYF
TRBJ2-3 | . | TRBV6-5 | . | 14 | TGTGCCAGCAGTTACTCGAAGACAGTCGATACGCAGTATTTT | CASSYSKTVDTQYF
TRBJ2-7 | . | TRBV27 | many | 14 | TGTGCCAGCAGTTTAGCGGGGAGTTGGAACGAGCAGTACTTC | CASSLAGSWNEQYF
TRBJ2-5 | TRBD2 | TRBV29-1 | few | 20 | TGCAGCGTTGATGGCACCACCGGGACTAGCGGGGGGTCGGTTGGGGAGACCCAGTACTTC | CSVDGTTGTSGGSVGETQYF
TRBJ2-7 | TRBD2 | TRBV18 | . | 17 | TGTGCCAGCTCCCAGGATAGCGGGAGGGTCTTGGGCTACGAGCAGTACTTC | CASSQDSGRVLGYEQYF
TRBJ1-4 | TRBD1 | TRBV18 | once | 16 | TGTGCCAGCTCACAAACGCAGGGGGCGCGGCGGGAAAAACTGTTTTTT | CASSQTQGARREKLFF
TRBJ2-4 | . | TRBV7-3 | few | 13 | TGTGCCAGCAGCTACGGAGGCCCGGACATTCAGTACTTC | CASSYGGPDIQYF
TRBJ2-3 | . | TRBV30 | . | 17 | TGTGCCTGGAGTGTAACTGAGGTTTCAGGGCCCACAGATACGCAGTATTTT | CAWSVTEVSGPTDTQYF
TRBJ1-6 | . | TRBV30 | . | 11 | TGTGCCTGGGGGGCCCCCTCACCCCTCCACTTT | CAWGAPSPLHF
TRBJ1-2 | TRBD1 | TRBV6-5 | few | 13 | TGTGCCAGCATGCGGGGACAGCTTAACGACTACACCTTC | CASMRGQLNDYTF
TRBJ2-1 | TRBD2 | TRBV27 | . | 18 | TGTGCCAGCAGCCTTAGGGGGACTAGCGGGAGTATTTACAATGAGCAGTTCTTC | CASSLRGTSGSIYNEQFF
TRBJ2-7 | . | TRBV9 | . | 15 | TGTGCCAGCAGCCCCTTGCATGCGGCCTCCTACGAGCAGTACTTC | CASSPLHAASYEQYF
TRBJ2-1 | TRBD1 | TRBV7-6 | few | 14 | TGTGCCAGCAGCAAGCCGGGACAGGATATTGAGCAGTTCTTC | CASSKPGQDIEQFF
TRBJ1-3 | . | TRBV4-3 | . | 15 | TGCGCCAGCAGCCAAGACAGGGCTTCTGGAAACACCATATATTTT | CASSQDRASGNTIYF
TRBJ2-7 | . | TRBV28 | . | 14 | TGTGCCAGCAGGCCGGTGTTGGGCACGAACGAGCAGTACTTC | CASRPVLGTNEQYF
TRBJ2-7 | . | TRBV9 | . | 17 | TGTGCCAGCAGCGTAGGGGGGGCTGGCGCGCGTAACTACGAGCAGTACTTC | CASSVGGAGARNYEQYF
TRBJ2-2 | TRBD2 | TRBV12-5 | few | 17 | TGTGCTAGTGGTTTGATTAGCGGGGGGACAAGCACCGGGGAGCTGTTTTTT | CASGLISGGTSTGELFF
TRBJ1-1 | TRBD1 | TRBV9 | many | 16 | TGTGCCAGCAGTCCCACGGGACAGCCAAGGAACACTGAAGCTTTCTTT | CASSPTGQPRNTEAFF
TRBJ1-1 | . | TRBV7-9 | . | 17 | TGTGCCAGCAGCTCAGGGATTGAGGGTGGTATCGACACTGAAGCTTTCTTT | CASSSGIEGGIDTEAFF
TRBJ2-1 | . | TRBV7-2 | . | 15 | TGTGCCAGCAGCTTAATACTAGTCTCCTACAATGAGCAGTTCTTC | CASSLILVSYNEQFF
TRBJ2-1 | TRBD2 | TRBV5-4 | . | 18 | TGTGCCAGCAGCTTGAAGCTAGCGGGAAAGGCCTCCTACAATGAGCAGTTCTTC | CASSLKLAGKASYNEQFF
TRBJ2-7 | . | TRBV29-1 | . | 13 | TGCAGCGTGATGGGGCAGACCCTAAACGAGCAGTACTTC | CSVMGQTLNEQYF
TRBJ2-3 | . | TRBV30 | . | 13 | TGTGCCTGGAGACTCCCCGGCGGATATACGCAGTATTTT | CAWRLPGGYTQYF